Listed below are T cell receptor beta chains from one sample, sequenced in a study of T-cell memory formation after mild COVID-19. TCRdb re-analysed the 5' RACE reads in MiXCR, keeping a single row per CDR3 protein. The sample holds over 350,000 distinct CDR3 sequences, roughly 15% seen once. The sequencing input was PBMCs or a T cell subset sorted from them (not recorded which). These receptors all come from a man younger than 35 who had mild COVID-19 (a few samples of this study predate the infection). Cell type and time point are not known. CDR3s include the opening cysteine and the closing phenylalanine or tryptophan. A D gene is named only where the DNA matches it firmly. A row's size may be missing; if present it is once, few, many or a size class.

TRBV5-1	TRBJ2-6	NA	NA	CASSSRITGANVLTF	TGCGCCAGCAGTTCCCGGATAACCGGGGCCAACGTCCTGACTTTC
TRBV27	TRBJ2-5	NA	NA	CASSLYRGMALETQYF	TGTGCCAGCAGTTTATACCGTGGGATGGCGTTAGAGACCCAGTACTTC
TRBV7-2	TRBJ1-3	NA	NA	CASSLDRQGGNTIYF	TGTGCCAGCAGCTTAGATCGGCAGGGGGGAAACACCATATATTTT
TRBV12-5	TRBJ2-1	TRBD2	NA	CASGIPGTSGPSNNEQFF	TGTGCTAGTGGCATTCCCGGGACTAGCGGCCCATCCAACAATGAGCAGTTCTTC
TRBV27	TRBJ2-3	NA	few	CASSLRPGGTDTQYF	TGTGCCAGCAGCCTTAGACCAGGTGGCACAGATACGCAGTATTTT
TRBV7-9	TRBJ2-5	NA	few	CASSFDQGGETQYF	TGTGCCAGCAGCTTCGATCAGGGTGGGGAGACCCAGTACTTC
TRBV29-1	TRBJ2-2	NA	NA	CSVVLRDMGTGELFF	TGCAGCGTTGTGCTCCGGGACATGGGCACCGGGGAGCTGTTTTTT
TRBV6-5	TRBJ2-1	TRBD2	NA	CASRATSGRENNEQFF	TGTGCCAGCAGAGCGACTAGCGGAAGAGAGAACAATGAGCAGTTCTTC
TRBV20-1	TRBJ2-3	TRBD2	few	CSASASGGLRDTQYF	TGCAGTGCTTCGGCTAGCGGGGGGCTGCGGGATACGCAGTATTTT
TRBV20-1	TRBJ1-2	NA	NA	CSARDRRIYGYTF	TGCAGTGCTAGAGATCGCCGAATCTATGGCTACACCTTC
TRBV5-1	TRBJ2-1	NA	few	CASSLAGQKSYNEQFF	TGCGCCAGCAGCTTGGCAGGCCAGAAGTCCTACAATGAGCAGTTCTTC
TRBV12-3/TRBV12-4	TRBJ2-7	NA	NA	CASSFQESYEQYF	TGTGCCAGCAGTTTTCAGGAGTCCTACGAGCAGTACTTC
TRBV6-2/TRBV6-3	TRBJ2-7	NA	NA	CASSVDTTTEQYF	TGTGCCAGCAGTGTCGACACCACTACGGAGCAGTACTTC
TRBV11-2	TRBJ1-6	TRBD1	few	CASSLGWGQDHF	TGTGCCAGCAGCTTAGGGTGGGGACAGGACCACTTT
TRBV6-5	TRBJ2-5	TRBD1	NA	CASSGQGTIFKETQYF	TGTGCCAGTTCGGGACAGGGGACGATTTTCAAAGAGACCCAGTACTTC
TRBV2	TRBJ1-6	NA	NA	CASGRGSSYNSPLHF	TGTGCCAGCGGGAGGGGGAGCTCCTATAATTCACCCCTCCACTTT
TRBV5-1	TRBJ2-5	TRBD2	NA	CASSSTGTSSPLGTQYF	TGCGCCAGCAGCTCCACGGGGACTAGCAGTCCATTAGGGACCCAGTACTTC
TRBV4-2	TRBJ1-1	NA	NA	CASSPAGADGLNTEAFF	TGTGCCAGCAGCCCGGCAGGGGCGGACGGCCTGAACACTGAAGCTTTCTTT
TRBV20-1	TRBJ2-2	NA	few	CSASGWGDTGELFF	TGCAGTGCTAGTGGATGGGGAGACACCGGGGAGCTGTTTTTT
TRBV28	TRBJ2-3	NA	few	CASTGVGTDTQYF	TGTGCCAGCACCGGGGTGGGCACAGATACGCAGTATTTT
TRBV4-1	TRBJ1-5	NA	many	CASSQGASANQPQHF	TGCGCCAGCAGCCAGGGGGCCAGCGCTAATCAGCCCCAGCATTTT
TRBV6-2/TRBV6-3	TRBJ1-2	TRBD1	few	CASTPGQGTGGYTF	TGTGCCAGCACCCCGGGACAGGGGACGGGAGGCTACACCTTC
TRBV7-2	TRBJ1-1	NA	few	CASSLAPLSEAFF	TGTGCCAGCAGCTTAGCCCCTTTGTCTGAAGCTTTCTTT
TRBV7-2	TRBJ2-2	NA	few	CASSLMDTGELFF	TGTGCCAGCAGCTTAATGGACACCGGGGAGCTGTTTTTT
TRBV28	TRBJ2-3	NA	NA	CATKPGPTDTQYF	TGTGCCACCAAGCCGGGCCCCACAGATACGCAGTATTTT
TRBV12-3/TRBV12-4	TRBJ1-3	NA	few	CASSPRYTIYF	TGTGCCAGCAGTCCTCGCTACACCATATATTTT
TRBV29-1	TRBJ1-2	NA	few	CSVKGLSDYGYTF	TGCAGCGTTAAGGGGCTTTCGGACTATGGCTACACCTTC
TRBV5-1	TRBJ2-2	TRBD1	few	CASSWDPDRANTGELFF	TGCGCCAGCAGTTGGGACCCGGACAGGGCGAACACCGGGGAGCTGTTTTTT
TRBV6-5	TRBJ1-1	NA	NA	CASSYSGAGNTEAFF	TGTGCCAGCAGTTACTCCGGGGCGGGGAACACTGAAGCTTTCTTT
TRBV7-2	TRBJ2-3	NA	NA	CASSLGRSDTQYF	TGTGCCAGCAGCCTAGGACGCTCAGATACGCAGTATTTT
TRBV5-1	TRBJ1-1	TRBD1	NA	CASTPGQGAPEAFF	TGCGCCAGCACCCCGGGACAGGGGGCCCCTGAAGCTTTCTTT
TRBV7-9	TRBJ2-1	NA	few	CASSSGTYEQFF	TGTGCCAGCAGCTCCGGAACCTATGAGCAGTTCTTC
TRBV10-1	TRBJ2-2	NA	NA	CASSESRVAGRGRNTGELFF	TGCGCCAGCAGTGAGTCGCGGGTGGCTGGCCGCGGGCGGAACACCGGGGAGCTGTTTTTT
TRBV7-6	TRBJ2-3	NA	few	CASSLAPGNSLGTDTQYF	TGTGCCAGCAGCTTAGCTCCGGGGAACAGCCTAGGGACAGATACGCAGTATTTT
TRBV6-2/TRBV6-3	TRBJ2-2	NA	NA	CASSLRLPNTGELFF	TGTGCCAGCAGCCTCAGGTTACCGAACACCGGGGAGCTGTTTTTT
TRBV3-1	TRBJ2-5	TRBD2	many	CASSDTLAVQETQYF	TGTGCCAGCAGCGACACTCTAGCGGTACAAGAGACCCAGTACTTC
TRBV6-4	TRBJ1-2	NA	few	CASTPRRINYGYTF	TGTGCCAGCACCCCCCGGCGGATTAACTATGGCTACACCTTC
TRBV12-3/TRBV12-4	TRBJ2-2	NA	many	CASSRGGSWSGELFF	TGTGCCAGCAGTCGCGGAGGGTCGTGGTCCGGGGAGCTGTTTTTT
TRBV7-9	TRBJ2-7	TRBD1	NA	CASSPAGTGAPWYEQYF	TGTGCCAGCAGCCCCGCCGGGACAGGAGCACCGTGGTACGAGCAGTACTTC
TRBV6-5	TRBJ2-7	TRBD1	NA	CASQGDRGSIMDF	TGTGCCTCTCAAGGGGACAGGGGTAGTATTATGGACTTC
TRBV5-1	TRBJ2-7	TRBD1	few	CASSLGDRVNEQYF	TGCGCCAGCAGCTTGGGGGACAGAGTCAACGAGCAGTACTTC
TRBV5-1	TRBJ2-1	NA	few	CASSPESSSYNEQFF	TGCGCCAGCAGCCCCGAGTCTAGCTCCTACAATGAGCAGTTCTTC
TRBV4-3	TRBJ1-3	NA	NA	CASSQLRSSGNTIYF	TGCGCCAGCAGCCAGCTGCGCAGTTCCGGAAACACCATATATTTT
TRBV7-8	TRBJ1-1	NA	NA	CASSPQLGVDTEAFF	TGTGCCAGCAGCCCCCAGTTGGGGGTAGACACTGAAGCTTTCTTT
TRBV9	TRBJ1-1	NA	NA	CASSASIGRNTEAFF	TGTGCCAGCAGCGCATCGATCGGAAGGAACACTGAAGCTTTCTTT
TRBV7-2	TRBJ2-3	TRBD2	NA	CASSSIGGEGTDTQYF	TGTGCCAGCAGCTCTATAGGAGGGGAGGGAACAGATACGCAGTATTTT
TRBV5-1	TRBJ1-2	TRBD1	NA	CASSDGTGVYGYTF	TGCGCCAGCAGCGATGGGACAGGGGTCTATGGCTACACCTTC
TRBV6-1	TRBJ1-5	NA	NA	CASSEFTRPGGNQPQHF	TGTGCCAGCAGTGAGTTCACCAGACCGGGTGGCAATCAGCCCCAGCATTTT
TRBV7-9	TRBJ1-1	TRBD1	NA	CASSSRTGTPNTEAFF	TGTGCCAGCAGCTCCCGGACAGGCACCCCGAACACTGAAGCTTTCTTT
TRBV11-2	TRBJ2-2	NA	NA	CASSLTVGTGTGELFF	TGTGCCAGCAGCTTAACGGTCGGCACCGGTACCGGGGAGCTGTTTTTT
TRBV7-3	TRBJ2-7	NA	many	CASTQEVEISSSYEQYF	TGTGCCAGCACCCAGGAGGTGGAGATTTCGAGCTCCTACGAGCAGTACTTC
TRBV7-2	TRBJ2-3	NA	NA	CARQKPSSTDTQYF	TGTGCCAGACAGAAACCTTCTAGCACAGATACGCAGTATTTT
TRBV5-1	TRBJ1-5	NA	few	CASSLLGDPNQPQHF	TGCGCCAGCAGCCTCCTGGGGGATCCCAATCAGCCCCAGCATTTT
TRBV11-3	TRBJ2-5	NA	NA	CASSRGPQQETQYF	TGTGCCAGCAGCAGGGGCCCGCAGCAAGAGACCCAGTACTTC